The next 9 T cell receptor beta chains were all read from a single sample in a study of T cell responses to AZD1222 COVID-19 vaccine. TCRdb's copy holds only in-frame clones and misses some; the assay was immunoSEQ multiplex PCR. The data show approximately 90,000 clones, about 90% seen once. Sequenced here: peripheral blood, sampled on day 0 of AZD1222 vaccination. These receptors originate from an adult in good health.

The CDR3 loop is CASSTLTRSYGYTF. CDR3 sequence (DNA): TGTGCCAGTAGTACCCTGACGAGGTCCTATGGCTACACCTTC. This chain connects TRBV19 to TRBJ1-2; D gene uncertain. From germline, CDR1 is LNHDA and CDR2 SQIVND (reference sequence). The CDR3 is 14 residues long. Trimming left V 4 bases short and J 4 bases short, with 13 bases between.

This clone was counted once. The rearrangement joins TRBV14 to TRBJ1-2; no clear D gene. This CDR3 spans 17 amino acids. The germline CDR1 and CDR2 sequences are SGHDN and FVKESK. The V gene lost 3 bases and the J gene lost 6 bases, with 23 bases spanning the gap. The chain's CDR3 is CASSQGRGLSILDGYTF. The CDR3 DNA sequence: TGTGCCAGCAGCCAGGGGAGAGGGCTCTCGATATTGGATGGCTACACCTTC.

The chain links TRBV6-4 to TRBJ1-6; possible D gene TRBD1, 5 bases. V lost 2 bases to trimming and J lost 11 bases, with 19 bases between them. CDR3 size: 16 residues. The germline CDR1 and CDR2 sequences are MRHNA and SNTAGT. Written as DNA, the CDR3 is TGTGCCAGCAGTGACGGGGAGGCGGGGGTTAAGACACCCCTCCACTTT. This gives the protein CASSDGEAGVKTPLHF.

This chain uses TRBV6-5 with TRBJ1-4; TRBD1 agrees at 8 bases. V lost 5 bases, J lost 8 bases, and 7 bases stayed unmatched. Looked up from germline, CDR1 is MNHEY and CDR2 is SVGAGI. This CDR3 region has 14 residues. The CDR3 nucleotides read TGTGCCAGCAGTACACGGACAGGGAGGGAAAAACTGTTTTTT. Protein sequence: CASSTRTGREKLFF.

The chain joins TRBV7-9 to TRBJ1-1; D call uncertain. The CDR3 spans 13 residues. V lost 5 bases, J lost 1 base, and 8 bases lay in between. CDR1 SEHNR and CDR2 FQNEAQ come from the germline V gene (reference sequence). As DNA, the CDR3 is TGTGCCAGCAGCCCGAAGCCGAACACTGAAGCTTTCTTT. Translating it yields CASSPKPNTEAFF. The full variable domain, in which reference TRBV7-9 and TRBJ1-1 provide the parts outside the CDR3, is DTGVSQNPRHKITKRGQNVTFRCDPISEHNRLYWYRQTLGQGPEFLTYFQNEAQLEKSRLLSDRFSAERPKGSFSTLEIQRTEQGDSAMYLCASSPKPNTEAFFGQGTRLTVV.

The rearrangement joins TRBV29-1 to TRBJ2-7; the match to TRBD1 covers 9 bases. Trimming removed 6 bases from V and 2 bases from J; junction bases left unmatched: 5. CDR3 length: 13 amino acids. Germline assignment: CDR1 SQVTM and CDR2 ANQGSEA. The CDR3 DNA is TGCAGCGTCCACAGGGGGCTCCCCTACGAGCAGTACTTC. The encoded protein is CSVHRGLPYEQYF.

CDR3 DNA sequence: TGTGCCAGCAGCCTTACCGGCGGGGCGCGGGACTATGGCTACACCTTC. The encoded protein is CASSLTGGARDYGYTF. V usage is TRBV5-4 and J usage is TRBJ1-2; weak D call: TRBD1 (5 bases). Germline lookup yields CDR1 SGHNT and CDR2 YYREEE (reference sequence). The CDR3 runs to 16 residues. The ends were cut back, 4 bases at V and 3 bases at J, with 19 bases in the middle.

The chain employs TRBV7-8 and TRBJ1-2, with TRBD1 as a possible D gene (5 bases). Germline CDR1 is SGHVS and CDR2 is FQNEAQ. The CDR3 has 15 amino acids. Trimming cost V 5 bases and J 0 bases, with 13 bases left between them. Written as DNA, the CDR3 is TGTGCCAGCAGCGACCCGACAGTAGCTAACTATGGCTACACCTTC. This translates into CASSDPTVANYGYTF.

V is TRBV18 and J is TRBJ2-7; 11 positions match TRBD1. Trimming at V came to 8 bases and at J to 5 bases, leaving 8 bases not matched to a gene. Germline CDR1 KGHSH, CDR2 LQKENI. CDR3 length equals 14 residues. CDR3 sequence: CASRSGQGADEQYF. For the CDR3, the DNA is TGTGCCAGCCGATCCGGACAGGGGGCCGACGAGCAGTACTTC.